Below are 25 T cell receptor beta chains sequenced from a single sample in a study of blood T cell repertoires in COVID-19. This table comes from immunoSEQ multiplex PCR, and its TCRdb copy is limited to in-frame clones, with some not included. The sample carries about 270,000 clones, under 90% recorded once. Input material: peripheral blood. All receptors come from a woman in her late teens or twenties with acute or convalescent COVID-19.

This rearrangement joins TRBV5-1 to TRBJ2-7, with a possible D match to TRBD1 (5 bases). CDR1 and CDR2 (germline): SGHRS, YFSETQ. Between the trimmed V and J ends, which lost 4 bases and 2 bases, there was a span of 16 bases. The CDR3 has 15 amino acids. The CDR3 sequence is CASSPGSTRTYEQYF. As DNA, the CDR3 is TGCGCCAGCAGCCCAGGGTCCACCCGTACCTACGAGCAGTACTTC.

This clone showed up just once. The chain carries TRBV28 and TRBJ1-2; 8 bases match TRBD1. CDR3 length equals 16 residues. CDR1 MDHEN and CDR2 SYDVKM come from the germline V gene. V shed 5 bases and J 0 bases; nucleotides not matched to a gene: 8. This CDR3 reads CASSQTGQDANYGYTF. The CDR3 bases are TGTGCCAGCAGTCAAACGGGACAGGACGCTAACTATGGCTACACCTTC.

The V call is TRBV6-2 or TRBV6-3, the J call TRBJ2-1, with 7 positions matching TRBD2. In germline, CDR1 is MNHEY, CDR2 SVGEGT. Trimming cost V 2 bases and J 10 bases; bases outside gene matches: 14. The CDR3 contains 16 residues. The CDR3 here is CASSYPRDYQSPEQFF. The CDR3 DNA is TGTGCCAGCAGTTACCCCCGGGACTATCAGTCCCCCGAGCAGTTCTTC.

This clone has just a few counts. J is TRBJ2-2 and V is TRBV29-1; TRBD2 matches 9 bases. The V gene's germline CDR1 is SQVTM and CDR2 ANQGSEA. The CDR3 totals 16 residues. Unmatched junction bases numbered 9, after V lost 4 bases and J lost 3 bases. CDR3 residues: CSVVGWLAGDTGELFF. The CDR3 DNA reads TGCAGCGTTGTTGGTTGGTTAGCGGGAGACACCGGGGAGCTGTTTTTT.

Here the CDR3 reads CASSPRTGNLQETQYF. The CDR3 coding sequence is TGTGCCAGCAGCCCCAGGACAGGGAACCTCCAAGAGACCCAGTACTTC. This chain connects TRBV7-2 to TRBJ2-5; TRBD1 aligns across 8 bases. Germline V lookup: CDR1 SGHTA, CDR2 FQGNSA. The ends lost 5 bases at V and 1 base at J; junction bases unmatched: 9. This CDR3 comprises 16 residues. Looking up the rest from reference TRBV7-2 and TRBJ2-5 gives the full variable domain: GAGVSQSPSNKVTEKGKDVELRCDPISGHTALYWYRQSLGQGLEFLIYFQGNSAPDKSGLPSDRFSAERTGGSVSTLTIQRTQQEDSAVYLCASSPRTGNLQETQYFGPGTRLLVL.

V gene TRBV6-5 combines with J gene TRBJ2-2; 12 bases match TRBD2. The length of the CDR3 is 15 residues. Germline CDR1 MNHEY, CDR2 SVGAGI. V trimming: 5 bases; J trimming: 7 bases; junction bases outside the gene matches: 5. The CDR3 loop reads CASSNRGLAGGELFF. In nucleotides, the CDR3 is TGTGCCAGCAGTAACCGGGGACTAGCGGGCGGGGAGCTGTTTTTT.

This rearrangement joins TRBV6-5 to TRBJ2-7; 10 bases are a match to TRBD1. Germline V CDR1 and CDR2: MNHEY, SVGAGI. The V and J ends lost 6 bases and 3 bases, in that order; junction bases with no gene match: 2. This CDR3 is 13 amino acids long. CDR3 coding DNA: TGTGCCAGCAGAGGGACAGGGGACTACGAGCAGTACTTC. Protein product: CASRGTGDYEQYF.

To note about this clone: The identical CDR3 is also encoded by other nucleotide sequences in the sample. The gene calls are TRBV5-1 and TRBJ1-6; tentative D call: TRBD1 (5 bases). This CDR3 is built from 14 residues. Germline-derived CDR1 and CDR2 are SGHRS and YFSETQ. V dropped 2 bases and J dropped 3 bases, with 6 bases sitting between them. CDR3: CASSFQGYNSPLHF. The CDR3 region has the DNA TGCGCCAGCAGCTTTCAGGGCTATAATTCACCCCTCCACTTT.

This chain uses TRBV2 with TRBJ1-2; the match to TRBD1 covers 8 bases. From germline, CDR1 is SNHLY and CDR2 FYNNEI. V shed 8 bases and J 7 bases; nucleotides not matched to a gene: 15. CDR3 length: 15 amino acids. The CDR3 sequence is CASVTGQVNSGGYTF. The CDR3 region has the DNA TGTGCCAGCGTAACGGGACAGGTGAATTCCGGTGGCTACACCTTC.

The chain recombines TRBV5-1 with TRBJ1-1; no clear D. The CDR3 length is 16 residues. Germline V gene data show CDR1 as SGHRS and CDR2 as YFSETQ. Trimming pared 2 bases from V and 1 base from J, leaving 15 bases between. The CDR3 DNA sequence: TGCGCCAGCAGCTTAGTGGGGAGGATCGGGAACACTGAAGCTTTCTTT. The encoded protein is CASSLVGRIGNTEAFF.

The chain couples TRBV19 to TRBJ2-3; 9 bases agree with TRBD1. With 5 bases clipped from V and 2 bases from J, the junction kept 8 bases outside the gene matches. Per the germline V gene, CDR1 is LNHDA and CDR2 is SQIVND (reference sequence). CDR3 length: 16 residues. The CDR3 DNA sequence: TGTGCCAGTAGTCCCAGGGGACAGGGAATCACAGATACGCAGTATTTT. This translates into CASSPRGQGITDTQYF.

The J gene is TRBJ2-1, the V gene TRBV12-3 or TRBV12-4, with D possibly matching TRBD2 (5 bases). V lost 4 bases, J lost 14 bases, and 12 bases lay in between. This CDR3 has 11 amino acids. The CDR3 sequence: CASSSRLEEFF. CDR3 coding DNA: TGTGCCAGCAGTTCGCGATTGGAGGAGTTCTTC.

The chain carries TRBV20-1 and TRBJ2-7; a possible D gene is TRBD2 (6 bases). The V end lost 3 bases, the J end lost 9 bases, and 15 bases lay between the germline ends. The CDR3 has 12 residues. The germline V gene has CDR1 DFQATT and CDR2 SNEGSKA (reference sequence). Written as DNA, the CDR3 is TGCAGTGCTAGTGGTACGGGGGTTGGGCAGTACTTC. It is translated as CSASGTGVGQYF.

The chain joins TRBV6-2 or TRBV6-3 to TRBJ1-2; D call uncertain. This CDR3 has 13 amino acids. In germline, CDR1 is MNHEY, CDR2 SVGEGT. V was trimmed by 2 bases and J by 8 bases, leaving 12 bases between them. The CDR3 nucleotides are TGTGCCAGCAGTTACCTGGAGGAGACCGGCTACACCTTC. This translates into CASSYLEETGYTF.

Only one count was recorded for this clone. V usage is TRBV6-5 and J usage is TRBJ2-7; 8 bases agree with TRBD1. Trimming took 7 bases from V and 4 from J; bases not matched to a gene: 12. The CDR3 has 15 residues. Looked up from germline, CDR1 is MNHEY and CDR2 is SVGAGI. The CDR3 spells CASKINRDRNYEQYF. The CDR3 region has the DNA TGTGCCAGCAAAATCAACCGGGACAGGAATTACGAGCAGTACTTC.

The J gene is TRBJ2-3, the V gene TRBV12-3 or TRBV12-4, with a possible D match to TRBD2 (5 bases). Trimming cost V 6 bases and J 5 bases, with 9 bases left between them. The length of the CDR3 is 12 residues. CDR3 sequence (DNA): TGTGCCAGCAGCCTAGCCTTAGATACGCAGTATTTT. Its translation: CASSLALDTQYF.

V gene TRBV7-6 combines with J gene TRBJ1-1; D gene uncertain. The CDR3 runs 15 residues. Germline V gene lookup returns CDR1 SGHVS and CDR2 FNYEAQ. The germline V and J ends were trimmed by 5 bases and 4 bases, with 17 bases remaining between them. The CDR3, as DNA: TGTGCCAGCAGCCCCACCGGGAGGAGGGCCACTGAAGCTTTCTTT. This encodes CASSPTGRRATEAFF.

Comment on this clone: The sample carries other DNA sequences with the same CDR3. The J gene is TRBJ1-4, the V gene TRBV7-9, with TRBD1 matching 8 bases. The length of the CDR3 is 15 residues. From germline, CDR1 is SEHNR and CDR2 FQNEAQ (reference sequence). V lost 1 base to trimming and J lost 7 bases; unmatched junction nucleotides: 5. In DNA form, the CDR3 reads TGTGCCAGCAGCTTAGTTCAGGGGGCAGGTGAAAAACTGTTTTTT. It specifies CASSLVQGAGEKLFF.

The table lists this clone with a few counts. The chain employs TRBV4-1 and TRBJ1-5; no reliable D call. This CDR3 has 15 amino acids. The germline V gene encodes CDR1 MGHRA and CDR2 YSYEKL. V gave up 0 bases and J gave up 7 bases, with 13 bases separating them. The CDR3 loop reads CASSQDQVSPQPQHF. The CDR3 nucleotides are TGCGCCAGCAGCCAAGATCAGGTTAGTCCCCAGCCCCAGCATTTT.

This sequence joins TRBV6-5 and TRBJ1-2; TRBD1 might be the D (6 bases). From germline, CDR1 is MNHEY and CDR2 SVGAGI. V dropped 4 bases and J dropped 0 bases, with 6 bases sitting between them. The CDR3 totals 13 residues. The CDR3 is CASSWGPNYGYTF. The CDR3 region has the DNA TGTGCCAGCAGTTGGGGGCCTAACTATGGCTACACCTTC.

The count of this clone is one. The chain recombines TRBV7-2 with TRBJ2-3; D might be TRBD2 (6 bases). CDR3 size: 14 residues. Germline CDR1 reads SGHTA; CDR2 reads FQGNSA. Trimming took off 8 bases at V and 0 bases at J, with 12 bases between the two ends. The CDR3 reads CASRHAGSTDTQYF. In DNA, the CDR3 is TGTGCCAGCCGCCATGCGGGAAGCACAGATACGCAGTATTTT.

The chain couples TRBV6-5 to TRBJ2-7, with D perhaps matching TRBD1 (5 bases). V was shortened by 0 bases and J by 0 bases, with 9 bases between the two germline ends. The CDR3 has 15 amino acids. From germline, CDR1 is MNHEY and CDR2 SVGAGI. DNA of the CDR3: TGTGCCAGCAGTTACTCGACAGTTAGCTCCTACGAGCAGTACTTC. As protein: CASSYSTVSSYEQYF.

This chain connects TRBV4-1 to TRBJ2-3; 9 bases fit TRBD2. Germline V gene lookup returns CDR1 MGHRA and CDR2 YSYEKL. The V gene end was trimmed by 0 bases and the J gene end by 0 bases; junction bases not matched to a gene: 13. CDR3 length equals 20 residues. The CDR3: CASSQDTIRSGSFSTDTQYF. CDR3 DNA sequence: TGCGCCAGCAGCCAAGATACGATCCGTAGCGGGAGCTTTAGCACAGATACGCAGTATTTT.

The V call is TRBV12-3 or TRBV12-4, the J call TRBJ1-4; D call uncertain. With 7 bases removed from V and 2 bases from J, the gap between germline ends came to 8 bases. The CDR3 consists of 13 residues. CDR3 nucleotides: TGTGCCAGCACGGGGAACACTAATGAAAAACTGTTTTTT. This encodes CASTGNTNEKLFF.

The V and J genes are TRBV11-2 and TRBJ1-6; D might be TRBD1 (5 bases). Trimming cost V 0 bases and J 10 bases, with 16 bases left between them. From germline, CDR1 is SGHAT and CDR2 FQNNGV. This CDR3 is built from 16 residues. For the CDR3, the DNA is TGTGCCAGCAGCTTAGACAGGGCCGGCGGGGGGTCACCCCTCCACTTT. It yields the protein CASSLDRAGGGSPLHF.